The clone carrying this T cell receptor beta chain has a count of ten or more. The data originate from a study of blood T cells in healthy people across ages. With a J-beta primer mix and a sample-barcoded 5' primer, a second PCR ran about 7 to 12 cycles. Each CDR3 protein is one row after TCRdb ran MiXCR on the 5' RACE reads. Here the sample spans about 780,000 distinct CDR3 sequences, 46% being singletons. Germline CDR1 and CDR2: SGHRS and YFSETQ. CDR3 length: 13 residues. V was clipped by 4 bases and J by 5 bases; unmatched bases: 5. The chain employs TRBV5-1 and TRBJ2-5, with 7 bases matching TRBD1. The TCR sequence derives from a man at least 80 years old in good health. The sample consisted of blood. CDR3 in amino acids: CASSKGAGETQYF. CDR3 nucleotide sequence: TGCGCCAGCAGCAAGGGGGCTGGGGAGACCCAGTACTTC.